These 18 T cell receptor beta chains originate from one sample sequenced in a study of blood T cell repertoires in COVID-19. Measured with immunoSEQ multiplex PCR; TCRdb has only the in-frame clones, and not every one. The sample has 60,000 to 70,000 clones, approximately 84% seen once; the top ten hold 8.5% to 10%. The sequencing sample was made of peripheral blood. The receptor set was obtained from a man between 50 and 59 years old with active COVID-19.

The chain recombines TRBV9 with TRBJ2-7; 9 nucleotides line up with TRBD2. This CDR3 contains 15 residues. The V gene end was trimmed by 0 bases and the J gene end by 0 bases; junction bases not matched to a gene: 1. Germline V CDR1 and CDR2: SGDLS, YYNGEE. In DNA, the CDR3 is TGTGCCAGCAGCGTAGGTAGCGGGGGCTCCTACGAGCAGTACTTC. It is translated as CASSVGSGGSYEQYF.

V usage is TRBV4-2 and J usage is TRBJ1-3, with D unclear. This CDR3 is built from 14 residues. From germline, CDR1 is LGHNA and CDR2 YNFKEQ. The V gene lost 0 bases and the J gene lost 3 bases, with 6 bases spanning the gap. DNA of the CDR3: TGTGCCAGCAGCCAAGATCTAGTTGGAAACACCATATATTTT. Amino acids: CASSQDLVGNTIYF.

The CDR3 region has the DNA TGTGCCAGCAGGGGGGGGTTCCATCAGCCCCAGCATTTT. This encodes CASRGGFHQPQHF. The chain combines TRBV2 with TRBJ1-5; TRBD1 is a possible D gene (5 bases). This CDR3 comprises 13 residues. Germline assignment: CDR1 SNHLY and CDR2 FYNNEI. V was cut by 6 bases and J by 5 bases, with 11 bases left in between.

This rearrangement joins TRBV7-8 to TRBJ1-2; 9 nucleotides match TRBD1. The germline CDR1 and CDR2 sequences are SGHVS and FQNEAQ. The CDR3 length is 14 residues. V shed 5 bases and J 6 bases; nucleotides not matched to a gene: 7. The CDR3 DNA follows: TGTGCCAGCAGCCCCTTGACAGGGGGGGATGGCTACACCTTC. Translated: CASSPLTGGDGYTF.

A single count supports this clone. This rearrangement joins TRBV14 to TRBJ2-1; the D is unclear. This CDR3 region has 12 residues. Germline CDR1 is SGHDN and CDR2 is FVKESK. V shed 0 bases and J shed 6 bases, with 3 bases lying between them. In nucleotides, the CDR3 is TGTGCCAGCAGCCAAGAAGCCAATGAGCAGTTCTTC. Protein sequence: CASSQEANEQFF.

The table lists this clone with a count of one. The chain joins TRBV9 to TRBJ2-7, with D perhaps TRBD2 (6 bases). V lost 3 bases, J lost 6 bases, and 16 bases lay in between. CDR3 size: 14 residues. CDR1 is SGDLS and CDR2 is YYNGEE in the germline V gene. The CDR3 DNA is TGTGCCAGCAGCGCCACCTCGGGCGGGGTCGAGCAGTACTTC. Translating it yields CASSATSGGVEQYF.

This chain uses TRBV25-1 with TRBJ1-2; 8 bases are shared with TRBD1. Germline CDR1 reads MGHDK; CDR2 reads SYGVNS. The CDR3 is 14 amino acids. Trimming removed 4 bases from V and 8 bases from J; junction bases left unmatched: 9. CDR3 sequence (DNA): TGTGCCAGCAGTGTATGGCAGGGGGCACAGGGCTACACCTTC. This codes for CASSVWQGAQGYTF.

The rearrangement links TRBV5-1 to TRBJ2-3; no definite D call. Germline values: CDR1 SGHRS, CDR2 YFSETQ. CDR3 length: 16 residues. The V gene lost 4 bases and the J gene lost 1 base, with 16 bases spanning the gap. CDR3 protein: CASSRLGAVGTDTQYF. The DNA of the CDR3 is TGCGCCAGCAGCCGGCTAGGAGCCGTGGGCACAGATACGCAGTATTTT. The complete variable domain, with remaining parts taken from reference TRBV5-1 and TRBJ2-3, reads KAGVTQTPRYLIKTRGQQVTLSCSPISGHRSVSWYQQTPGQGLQFLFEYFSETQRNKGNFPGRFSGRQFSNSRSEMNVSTLELGDSALYLCASSRLGAVGTDTQYFGPGTRLTVL.

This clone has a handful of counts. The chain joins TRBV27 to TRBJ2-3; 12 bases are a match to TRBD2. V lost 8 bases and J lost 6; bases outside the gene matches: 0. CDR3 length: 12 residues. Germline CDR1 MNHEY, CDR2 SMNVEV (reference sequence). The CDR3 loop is CASGTSGDTQYF. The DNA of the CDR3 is TGTGCCAGCGGGACTAGCGGGGATACGCAGTATTTT.

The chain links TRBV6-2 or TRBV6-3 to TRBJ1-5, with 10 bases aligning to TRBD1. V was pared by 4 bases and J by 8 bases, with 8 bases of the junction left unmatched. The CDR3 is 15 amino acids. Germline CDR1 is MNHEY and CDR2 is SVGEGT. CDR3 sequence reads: CASSSETGGLKPQHF. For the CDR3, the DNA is TGTGCCAGCAGTTCCGAGACAGGGGGCCTAAAGCCCCAGCATTTT.

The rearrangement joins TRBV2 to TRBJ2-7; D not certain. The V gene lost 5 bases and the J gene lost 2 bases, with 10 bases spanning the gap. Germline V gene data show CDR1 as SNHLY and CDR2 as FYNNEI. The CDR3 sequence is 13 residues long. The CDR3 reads CASSYSQTYEQYF. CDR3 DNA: TGTGCCAGCAGTTACAGTCAAACCTACGAGCAGTACTTC.

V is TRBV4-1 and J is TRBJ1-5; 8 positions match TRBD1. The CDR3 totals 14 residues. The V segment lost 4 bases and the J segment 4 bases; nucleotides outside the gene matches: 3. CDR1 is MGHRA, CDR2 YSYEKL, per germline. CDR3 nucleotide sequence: TGCGCCAGCAGCCTCAGGGGGCTGAATCAGCCCCAGCATTTT. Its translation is CASSLRGLNQPQHF.

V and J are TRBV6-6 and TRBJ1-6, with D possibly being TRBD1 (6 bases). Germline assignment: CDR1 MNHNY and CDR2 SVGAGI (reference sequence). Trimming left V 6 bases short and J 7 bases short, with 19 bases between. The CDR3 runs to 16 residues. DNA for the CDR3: TGTGCCAGCAGACAAGACAAGACAGGACCCAATTCACCCCTCCACTTT. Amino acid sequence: CASRQDKTGPNSPLHF.

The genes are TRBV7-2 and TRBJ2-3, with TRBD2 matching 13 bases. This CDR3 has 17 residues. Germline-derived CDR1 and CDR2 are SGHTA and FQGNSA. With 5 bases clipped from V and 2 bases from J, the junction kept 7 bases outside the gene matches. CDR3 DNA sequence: TGTGCCAGCAGCACCCCAGGGACTAGCGGGGTCACAGATACGCAGTATTTT. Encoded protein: CASSTPGTSGVTDTQYF. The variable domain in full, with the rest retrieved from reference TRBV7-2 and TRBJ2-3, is GAGVSQSPSNKVTEKGKDVELRCDPISGHTALYWYRQSLGQGLEFLIYFQGNSAPDKSGLPSDRFSAERTGGSVSTLTIQRTQQEDSAVYLCASSTPGTSGVTDTQYFGPGTRLTVL.

DNA of the CDR3: TGTGCCACCAGCAGAGAGGCGGGACTAGTTGGTGCCTACAATGAGCAGTTCTTC. Translation: CATSREAGLVGAYNEQFF. The V call is TRBV15, the J call TRBJ2-1; 8 nucleotides line up with TRBD2. V was clipped by 0 bases and J by 2 bases; unmatched bases: 9. From germline, CDR1 is LNHNV and CDR2 YYDKDF (reference sequence). The CDR3 contains 18 residues.

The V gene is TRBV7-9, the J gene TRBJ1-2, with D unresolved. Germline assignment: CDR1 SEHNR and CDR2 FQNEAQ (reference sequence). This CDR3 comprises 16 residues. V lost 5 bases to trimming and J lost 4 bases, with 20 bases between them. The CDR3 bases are TGTGCCAGCAGCGGTCGACAAGTTGTTCCTTTCTATGGCTACACCTTC. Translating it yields CASSGRQVVPFYGYTF.

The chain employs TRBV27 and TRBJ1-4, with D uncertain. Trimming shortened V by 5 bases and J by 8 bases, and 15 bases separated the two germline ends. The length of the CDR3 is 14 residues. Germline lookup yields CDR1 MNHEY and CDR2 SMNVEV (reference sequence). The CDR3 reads CASSLAGHREKLFF. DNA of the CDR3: TGTGCCAGCAGTCTAGCTGGGCACCGCGAAAAACTGTTTTTT.

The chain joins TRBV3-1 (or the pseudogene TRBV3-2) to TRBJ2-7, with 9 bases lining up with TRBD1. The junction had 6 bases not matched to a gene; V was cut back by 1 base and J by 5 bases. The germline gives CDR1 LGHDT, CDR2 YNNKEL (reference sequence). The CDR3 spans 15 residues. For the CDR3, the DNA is TGTGCCAGCAGCCAAGCGGAGACAGGGGGACACGAGCAGTACTTC. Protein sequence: CASSQAETGGHEQYF.